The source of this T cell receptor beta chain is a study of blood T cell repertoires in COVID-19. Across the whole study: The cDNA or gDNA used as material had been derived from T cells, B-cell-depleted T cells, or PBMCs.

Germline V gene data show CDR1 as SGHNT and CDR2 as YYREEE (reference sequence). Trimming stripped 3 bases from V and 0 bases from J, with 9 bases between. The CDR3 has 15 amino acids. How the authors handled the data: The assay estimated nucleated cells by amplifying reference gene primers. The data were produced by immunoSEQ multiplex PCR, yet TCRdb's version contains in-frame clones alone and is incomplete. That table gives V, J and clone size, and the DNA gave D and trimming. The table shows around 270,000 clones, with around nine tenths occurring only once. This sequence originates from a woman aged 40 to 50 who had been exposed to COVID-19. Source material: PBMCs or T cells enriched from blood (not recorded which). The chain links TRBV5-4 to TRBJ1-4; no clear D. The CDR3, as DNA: TGTGCCAGCAGCTCGAAGAGTGCAACTAATGAAAAACTGTTTTTT. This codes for CASSSKSATNEKLFF.